This T cell receptor (beta chain) derives from a study of tumor and adjacent non-tumor tissue in lung cancer. Study results and caveats: TCR diversity was significantly greater in tumor than normal lung tissue. Tumor repertoires had a smaller top 100 clone share than normal lung.

No cell sorting was done before RNA was extracted from the tissue. This clonotype was found many times. Its antigen remains unknown. Three rounds of nested PCR, following a modified ARM-PCR protocol, produced the TCRbeta library. Using its own MiXCR run on the multiplex PCR reads, TCRdb lists one record per CDR3 protein. The sample lists approximately 140,000 distinct CDR3 sequences; 66% were seen once. The length of the CDR3 is 14 residues. Germline V gene data show CDR1 as MDHEN and CDR2 as SYDVKM. After removal of 2 bases from V and 5 bases from J, the junction contained 3 bases not matched to a gene.

This receptor was obtained from a man in his fifties or sixties with small cell lung cancer. V usage is TRBV28 and J usage is TRBJ2-1; TRBD2 aligns across 7 bases. Sequenced input: lung tumor tissue. The CDR3 loop reads CASSLAGENNEQFF. CDR3 nucleotide sequence: TGTGCCAGCAGTTTAGCGGGGGAAAACAATGAGCAGTTCTTC.